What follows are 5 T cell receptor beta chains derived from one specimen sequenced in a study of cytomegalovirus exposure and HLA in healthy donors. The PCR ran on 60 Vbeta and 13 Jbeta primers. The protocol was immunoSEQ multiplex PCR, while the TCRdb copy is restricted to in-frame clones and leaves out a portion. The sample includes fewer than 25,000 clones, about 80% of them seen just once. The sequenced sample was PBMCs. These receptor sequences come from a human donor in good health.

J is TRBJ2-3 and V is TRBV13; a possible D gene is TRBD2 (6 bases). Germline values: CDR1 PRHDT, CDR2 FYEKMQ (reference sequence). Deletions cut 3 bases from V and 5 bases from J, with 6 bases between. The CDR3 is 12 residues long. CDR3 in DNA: TGTGCCAGCAGCTTTAGCGGAGATACGCAGTATTTT. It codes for CASSFSGDTQYF.

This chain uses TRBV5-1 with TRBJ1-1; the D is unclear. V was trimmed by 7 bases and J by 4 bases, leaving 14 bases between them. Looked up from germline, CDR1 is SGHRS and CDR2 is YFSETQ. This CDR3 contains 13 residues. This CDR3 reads CASGDGSGTEAFF. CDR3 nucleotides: TGCGCCAGCGGCGATGGTTCGGGCACTGAAGCTTTCTTT.

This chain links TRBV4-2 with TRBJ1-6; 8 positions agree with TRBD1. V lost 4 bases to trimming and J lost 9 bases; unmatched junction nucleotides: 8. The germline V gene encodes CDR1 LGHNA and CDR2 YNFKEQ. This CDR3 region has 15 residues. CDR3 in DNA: TGTGCCAGCAGCCCTGGACAGGGCGTCGGTTCACCCCTCCACTTT. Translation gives CASSPGQGVGSPLHF.

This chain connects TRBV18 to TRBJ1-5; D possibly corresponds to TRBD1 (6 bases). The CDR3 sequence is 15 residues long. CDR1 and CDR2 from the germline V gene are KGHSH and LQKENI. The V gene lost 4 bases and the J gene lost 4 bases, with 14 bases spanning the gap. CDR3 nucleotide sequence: TGTGCCAGCTCACGGACAGCCGAGGGGAATCAGCCCCAGCATTTT. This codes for CASSRTAEGNQPQHF. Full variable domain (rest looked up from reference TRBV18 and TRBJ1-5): NAGVMQNPRHLVRRRGQEARLRCSPMKGHSHVYWYRQLPEEGLKFMVYLQKENIIDESGMPKERFSAEFPKEGPSILRIQQVVRGDSAAYFCASSRTAEGNQPQHFGDGTRLSIL.

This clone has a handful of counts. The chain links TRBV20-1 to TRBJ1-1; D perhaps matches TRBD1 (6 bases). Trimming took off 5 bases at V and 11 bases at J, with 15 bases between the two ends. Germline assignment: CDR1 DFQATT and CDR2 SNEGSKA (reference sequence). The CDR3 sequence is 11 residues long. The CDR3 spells CSALTGLMAFF. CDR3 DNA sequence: TGCAGTGCTCTTACAGGGCTAATGGCTTTCTTT.